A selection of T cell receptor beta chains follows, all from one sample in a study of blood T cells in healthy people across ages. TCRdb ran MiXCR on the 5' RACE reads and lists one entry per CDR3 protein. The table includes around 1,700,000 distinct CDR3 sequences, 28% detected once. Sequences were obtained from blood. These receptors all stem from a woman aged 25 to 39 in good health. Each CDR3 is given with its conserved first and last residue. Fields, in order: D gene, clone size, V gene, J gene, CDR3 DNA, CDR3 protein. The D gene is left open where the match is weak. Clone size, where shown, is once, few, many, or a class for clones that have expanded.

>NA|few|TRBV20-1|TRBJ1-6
TGCAGTGCTAGAGATGGGAGGAATTCACCCCTCCACTTT
CSARDGRNSPLHF
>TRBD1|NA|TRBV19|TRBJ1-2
TGTGCCAGTAGTATAGTGGAGACAGGGGGACGCGGCTACACCTTC
CASSIVETGGRGYTF
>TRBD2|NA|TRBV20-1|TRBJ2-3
TGCAGTGCAACAGGAGGTCGCACTAGCGGGAGGGCCGGAGGAACAGATACGCAGTATTTT
CSATGGRTSGRAGGTDTQYF
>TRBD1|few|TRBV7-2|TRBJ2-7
TGTGCCAGCAGCTTAGTTTACAGGGGGTCCTACGAGCAGTACTTC
CASSLVYRGSYEQYF
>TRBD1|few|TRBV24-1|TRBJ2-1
TGTGCCACCAGTCGAACCGGACAGGGGGCAAGGAATGAGCAGTTCTTC
CATSRTGQGARNEQFF
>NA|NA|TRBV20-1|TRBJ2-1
TGCAGTGCTAGAGTAGGAAGGGAGCGGGAGCAGTTCTTC
CSARVGREREQFF
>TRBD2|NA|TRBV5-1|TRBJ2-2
TGCGCCAGCTACAGCGGGGGGAACACCGGGGAGCTGTTTTTT
CASYSGGNTGELFF
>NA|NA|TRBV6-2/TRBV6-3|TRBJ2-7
TGTGTCAGCAGTTACGGGCCAGATAGGAGCTCCTACGAGCAGTACTTC
CVSSYGPDRSSYEQYF
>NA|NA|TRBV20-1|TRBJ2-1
TGCAGTGCTAGAGCGTCGGCGGGCTACTACAATGAGCAGTTCTTC
CSARASAGYYNEQFF
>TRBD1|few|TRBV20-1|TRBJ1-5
TGCAGTGCTTTTAACAGGGGGGGGACCCCATCCCAGCATTTT
CSAFNRGGTPSQHF
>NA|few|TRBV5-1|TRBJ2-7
TGCGCCAGCAGCCCGGAGACAGGCCCTTCGCACGAGCAGTACTTC
CASSPETGPSHEQYF
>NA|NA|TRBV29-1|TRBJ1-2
TGCAGCGTTTCCCAGGGAGAGGGCTACACCTTC
CSVSQGEGYTF
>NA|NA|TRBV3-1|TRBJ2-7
TGTGCCAGCAGCCAAGATAACACAGGGCGCGAGCAGTACTTC
CASSQDNTGREQYF
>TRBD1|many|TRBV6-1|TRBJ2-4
TGTGCCAGCAGGGGGACAGGGGAAAACATTCAGTACTTC
CASRGTGENIQYF
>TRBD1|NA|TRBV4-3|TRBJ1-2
TGCGCCAGCAGCCAGGCCCTGGCGGGGACAGGGGGCGAGGGCCACACCTTC
CASSQALAGTGGEGHTF
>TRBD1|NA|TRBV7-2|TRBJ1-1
TGTGCCAGCACCAGACAGGGGATGGGCACTGAAGCTTTCTTT
CASTRQGMGTEAFF
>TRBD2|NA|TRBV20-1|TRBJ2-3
TGCAGTGCTAGAAGGGCGGGGGGGAACACAGATACGCAGTATTTT
CSARRAGGNTDTQYF
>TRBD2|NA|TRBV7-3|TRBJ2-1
TGTGCCAGCAGCTTGGGGACTAGCGGGGGCGGAGAGGAGCAGTTCTTC
CASSLGTSGGGEEQFF
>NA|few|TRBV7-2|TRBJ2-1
TGTGCCAGCAGCTTGACCCCAGGGGAAGAGCAGTTCTTC
CASSLTPGEEQFF
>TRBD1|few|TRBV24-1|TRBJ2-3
TGTGCCACCAGTGCACTAGGGACAGGGGTTTCGGATACGCAGTATTTT
CATSALGTGVSDTQYF
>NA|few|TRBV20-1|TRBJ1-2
TGCAGTGCTAGACAGGACAGTCGAATGGGTGGCTACACCTTC
CSARQDSRMGGYTF
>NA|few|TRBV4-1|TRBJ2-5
TGCGCCAGCAGCCAAGAATGGGGGGGCCTAGCGACCCAGTACTTC
CASSQEWGGLATQYF
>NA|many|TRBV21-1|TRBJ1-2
TGTGCCAGCAGCAAACCCATTTCGAGGCACCTCCCCCCACACTATGGCTACACCTTC
CASSKPISRHLPPHYGYTF
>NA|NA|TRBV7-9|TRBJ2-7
TGTGCCACAAGACGGGAAACCTCCTACGAGCAGTACTTC
CATRRETSYEQYF
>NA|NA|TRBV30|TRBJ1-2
TGTGCCTGGAGTGTACCCCTGGTAAACTATGGCTACACCTTC
CAWSVPLVNYGYTF
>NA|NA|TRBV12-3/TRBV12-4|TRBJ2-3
TGTGCCAGCAATCTTGTCTCTAGCACAGATACGCAGTATTTT
CASNLVSSTDTQYF